Ten or more counts support the clone carrying this T cell receptor beta chain. This sample is part of a study of T cell repertoires in cytomegalovirus infection. V lost 6 bases and J lost 6; bases outside the gene matches: 5. This CDR3 is 13 amino acids long. MiXCR was run by TCRdb on the reads, yielding one entry per CDR3 protein. The sample comprises about 260,000 distinct CDR3 sequences, approximately 15% of which are singletons, and around 9% rests with the top ten. Input material: PBMCs. The TCR was taken from a human donor in good health (CMV status not recorded). Some clones in this sample may be carry-over from other donors' samples. The chain combines TRBV12-3 or TRBV12-4 with TRBJ2-3; 8 bases agree with TRBD2. The CDR3, as DNA: TGTGCCAGCAGCTTGGGCGGGAGGGATACGCAGTATTTT. Protein: CASSLGGRDTQYF.